This TCR beta chain was profiled in a study of blood T cell repertoires in COVID-19. CDR1 and CDR2 (germline): SGHDT, YYEEEE. Trimming removed 4 bases from V and 6 bases from J; junction bases left unmatched: 2. There are 13 residues in the CDR3. Grouping used clinical history reported by participants in a survey and questionnaire. During the 2 weeks before they entered the study, exposed participants had met someone with a PCR-confirmed or clinician-diagnosed COVID-19 case. Clones were sequenced by immunoSEQ multiplex PCR, and TCRdb holds only the in-frame ones, with some missing. This sample has approximately 400,000 clones, with roughly nine tenths found just once. The sample holds a few counts of this clone.

This TCR derives from a woman aged 40 to 55 who had been exposed to COVID-19. The chain links TRBV5-6 to TRBJ2-7, with 12 bases fitting TRBD2. The sequenced material came from PBMCs or T cells enriched from blood (not recorded which). The CDR3 region is CASSPSGRVEQYF. CDR3 in DNA: TGTGCCAGCAGCCCTAGCGGGAGGGTCGAGCAGTACTTC.